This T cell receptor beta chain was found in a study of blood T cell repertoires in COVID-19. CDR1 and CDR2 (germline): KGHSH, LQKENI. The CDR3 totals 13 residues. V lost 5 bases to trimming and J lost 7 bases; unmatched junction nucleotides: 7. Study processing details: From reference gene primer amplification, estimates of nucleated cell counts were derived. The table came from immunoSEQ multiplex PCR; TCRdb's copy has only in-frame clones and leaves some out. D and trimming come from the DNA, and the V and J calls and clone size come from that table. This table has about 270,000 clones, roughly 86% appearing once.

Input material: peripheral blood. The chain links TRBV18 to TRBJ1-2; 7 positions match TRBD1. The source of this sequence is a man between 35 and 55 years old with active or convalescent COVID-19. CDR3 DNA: TGTGCCAGCTCAACTACAGGGGAAGGTGGCTACACCTTC. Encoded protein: CASSTTGEGGYTF.